This T cell receptor (beta chain) originates from a study of spatial heterogeneity in lung cancer. On the study more broadly: There were consistently more beta-chain sequences detected than alpha-chain sequences. In raw reads, more than 9.5 appearances on average were recorded for each unique TCR and UMI combination. Whole-study findings and limits: Expanded tumor TCRs that were ubiquitous appeared in blood more at resection than follow-up.

Comments on this clonotype: What it binds is unknown.

Stated time point: blood at routine non-recurrence follow-up after resection. TCRs were sequenced from unsorted whole RNA of tumor, nontumor lung or PBMC. The CDR3 loop spans 16 amino acids. The V and J ends lost 3 bases and 4 bases, in that order; junction bases with no gene match: 10. Germline CDR1 and CDR2: SGHAT and FQNNGV. All TCR cDNA molecules were individually tagged with a unique molecular identifier. TCRdb called the 5' RACE reads again in MiXCR, with one record for every CDR3 protein. The sample carries 95,000 to 130,000 distinct CDR3 sequences, 10% to 15% recorded once. This sequence was found in a male donor with early-stage non-small cell lung cancer. This rearrangement joins TRBV11-2 to TRBJ1-1; TRBD1 agrees at 8 bases. The sample was PBMCs, taken at follow-up. The CDR3 DNA reads as TGTGCCAGCAGCTTTGAACGCAGGGGGCGCGGCACTGAAGCTTTCTTT. The encoded protein is CASSFERRGRGTEAFF.